The next 6 T cell receptor beta chains were all read from a single sample in a study of CD4+ T cells in melanoma. TCRdb's table, derived via immunoSEQ multiplex PCR, lists solely in-frame clones and lacks some. The sample yields 90,000 to 130,000 clones, roughly 90% seen once. Source material: peripheral blood. The receptors come from a human donor with melanoma.

This chain links TRBV6-4 with TRBJ2-5; D call uncertain. Germline values: CDR1 MRHNA, CDR2 SNTAGT. The CDR3 runs 14 residues. The V gene lost 1 base and the J gene lost 4 bases, with 10 bases spanning the gap. The CDR3 region is CASSDLTISETQYF. DNA for the CDR3: TGTGCCAGCAGTGACTTGACGATTTCAGAGACCCAGTACTTC.

The count of this clone is one. CDR3 nucleotides: TGCAGTGCTACCCCTAGTGACGAGCAGTACTTC. Amino acids: CSATPSDEQYF. The chain couples TRBV20-1 to TRBJ2-7; D unresolved. The CDR3 is 11 amino acids. Germline assignment: CDR1 DFQATT and CDR2 SNEGSKA (reference sequence). Trimming took off 4 bases at V and 5 bases at J, with 9 bases between the two ends.

This clone is categorized as medium-sized (0.01 to 0.1%). This chain links TRBV2 with TRBJ1-5, with 8 bases aligning to TRBD1. CDR3 size: 14 residues. Trimming removed 6 bases from V and 0 bases from J; junction bases left unmatched: 1. The germline V gene has CDR1 SNHLY and CDR2 FYNNEI. Written as DNA, the CDR3 is TGTGCCAGCAGGGACAGGGTTAGCAATCAGCCCCAGCATTTT. It yields the protein CASRDRVSNQPQHF.

The chain joins TRBV5-1 to TRBJ1-3; 9 positions agree with TRBD1. J lost 1 base, V lost 2 bases, and 4 bases had no gene match. Germline loops: CDR1 SGHRS, CDR2 YFSETQ. This CDR3 region has 16 residues. The DNA for the CDR3 is TGCGCCAGCAGCTTTACGACAGGGGGATCTGGAAACACCATATATTTT. It specifies CASSFTTGGSGNTIYF.

The chain is built from TRBV12-5 and TRBJ2-3; no clear D gene. The germline V and J ends were trimmed by 2 bases and 2 bases, with 5 bases remaining between them. This CDR3 contains 13 residues. Germline V gene data show CDR1 as LGHNT and CDR2 as FRNRAP. This chain's CDR3 is CASGLLNTDTQYF. The DNA for the CDR3 is TGTGCTAGTGGTTTGCTAAACACAGATACGCAGTATTTT.

The chain has TRBV19 and TRBJ2-7; 8 bases are a match to TRBD1. This CDR3 is 14 amino acids long. After removal of 3 bases from V and 1 base from J, the junction contained 2 bases not matched to a gene. Per germline, CDR1 LNHDA and CDR2 SQIVND (reference sequence). The CDR3 is CASSIGQGSYEQYF. DNA for the CDR3: TGTGCCAGTAGTATTGGACAGGGTTCCTACGAGCAGTACTTC.